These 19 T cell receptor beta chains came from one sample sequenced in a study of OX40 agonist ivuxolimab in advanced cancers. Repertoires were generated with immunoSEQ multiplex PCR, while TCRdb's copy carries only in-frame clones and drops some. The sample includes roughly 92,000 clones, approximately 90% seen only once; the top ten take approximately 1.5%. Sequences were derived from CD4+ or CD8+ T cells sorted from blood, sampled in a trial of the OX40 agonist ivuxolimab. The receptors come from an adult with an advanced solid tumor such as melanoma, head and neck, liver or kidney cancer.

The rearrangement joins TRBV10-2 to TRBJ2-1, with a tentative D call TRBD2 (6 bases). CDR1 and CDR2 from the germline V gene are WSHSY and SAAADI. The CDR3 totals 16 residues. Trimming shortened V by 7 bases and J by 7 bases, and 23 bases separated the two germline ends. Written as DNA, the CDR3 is TGCGCCAGCATAGAGTTAGTGGGGGGACCAAAAAATGAGCAGTTCTTC. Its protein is CASIELVGGPKNEQFF.

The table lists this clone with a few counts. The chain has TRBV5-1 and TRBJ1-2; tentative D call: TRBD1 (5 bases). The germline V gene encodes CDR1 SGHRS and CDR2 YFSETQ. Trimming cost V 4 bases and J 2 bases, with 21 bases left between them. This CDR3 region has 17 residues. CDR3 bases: TGCGCCAGCAGCCGGCCGAAAGGGGATTTGGGGAACTATGGCTACACCTTC. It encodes CASSRPKGDLGNYGYTF.

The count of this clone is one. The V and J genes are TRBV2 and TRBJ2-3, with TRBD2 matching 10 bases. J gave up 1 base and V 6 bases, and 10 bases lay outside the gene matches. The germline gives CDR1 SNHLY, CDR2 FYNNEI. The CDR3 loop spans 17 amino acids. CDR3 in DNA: TGTGCCAGCAGCAAAGAGGCTAGCGGGAGTGGCACAGATACGCAGTATTTT. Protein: CASSKEASGSGTDTQYF.

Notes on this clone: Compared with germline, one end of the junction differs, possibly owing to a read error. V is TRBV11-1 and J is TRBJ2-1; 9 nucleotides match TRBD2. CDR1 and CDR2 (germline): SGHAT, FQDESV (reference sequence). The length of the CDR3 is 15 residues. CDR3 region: CASSLAGSRFNEQFF. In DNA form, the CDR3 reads TGTGCCAGCAGCCTAGCGGGATCTAGGTTCAATGAGCAGTTCTTC.

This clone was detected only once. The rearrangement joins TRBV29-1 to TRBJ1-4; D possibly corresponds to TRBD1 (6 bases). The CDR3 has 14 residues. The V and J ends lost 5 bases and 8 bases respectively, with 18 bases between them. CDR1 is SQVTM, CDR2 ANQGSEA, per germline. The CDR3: CSVRRPLGGEKLFF. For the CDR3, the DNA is TGCAGCGTTCGTCGGCCTTTAGGGGGAGAAAAACTGTTTTTT.

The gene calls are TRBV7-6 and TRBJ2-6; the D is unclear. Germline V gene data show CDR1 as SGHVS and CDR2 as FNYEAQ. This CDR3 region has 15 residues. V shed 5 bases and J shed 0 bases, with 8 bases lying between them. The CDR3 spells CASSPPSSGANVLTF. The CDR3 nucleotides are TGTGCCAGCAGCCCTCCGAGCTCTGGGGCCAACGTCCTGACTTTC.

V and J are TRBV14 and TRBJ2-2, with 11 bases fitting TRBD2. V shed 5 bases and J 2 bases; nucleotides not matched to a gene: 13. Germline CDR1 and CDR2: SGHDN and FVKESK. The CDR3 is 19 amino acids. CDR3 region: CASSSQPGLAVGNTGELFF. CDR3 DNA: TGTGCCAGCAGCTCCCAACCGGGACTAGCGGTAGGAAACACCGGGGAGCTGTTTTTT.

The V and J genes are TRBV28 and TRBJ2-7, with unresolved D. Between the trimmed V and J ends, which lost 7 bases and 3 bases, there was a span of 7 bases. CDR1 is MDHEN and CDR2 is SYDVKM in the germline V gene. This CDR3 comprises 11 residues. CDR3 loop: CASTLIYEQYF. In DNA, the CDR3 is TGTGCCAGCACCCTTATCTACGAGCAGTACTTC.

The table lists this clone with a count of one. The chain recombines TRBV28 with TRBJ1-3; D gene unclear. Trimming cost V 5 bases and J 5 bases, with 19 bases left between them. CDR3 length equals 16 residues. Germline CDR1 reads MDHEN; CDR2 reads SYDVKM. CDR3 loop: CASSPSLAGFRNTIYF. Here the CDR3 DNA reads TGTGCCAGCAGTCCGTCCCTAGCGGGGTTTCGAAACACCATATATTTT.

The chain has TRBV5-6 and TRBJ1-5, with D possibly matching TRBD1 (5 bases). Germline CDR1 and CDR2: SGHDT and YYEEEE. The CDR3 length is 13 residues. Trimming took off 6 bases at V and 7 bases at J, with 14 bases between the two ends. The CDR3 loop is CASTQRAGQPQHF. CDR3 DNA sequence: TGTGCCAGCACCCAACGGGCAGGGCAGCCCCAGCATTTT.

CDR3 loop: CASVLGQGAFGADTQYF. Here the CDR3 DNA reads TGCGCCAGCGTTCTAGGACAGGGGGCTTTTGGGGCAGATACGCAGTATTTT. The chain has TRBV5-1 and TRBJ2-3, with TRBD1 matching 11 bases. J lost 4 bases, V lost 7 bases, and 14 bases had no gene match. This CDR3 is 17 amino acids long. The germline CDR1 and CDR2 sequences are SGHRS and YFSETQ.

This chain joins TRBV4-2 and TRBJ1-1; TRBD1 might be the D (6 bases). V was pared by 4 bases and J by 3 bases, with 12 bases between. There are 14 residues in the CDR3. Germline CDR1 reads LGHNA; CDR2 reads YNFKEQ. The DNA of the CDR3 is TGTGCCAGCAGCCGGGAGGGGGGTTACACTGAAGCTTTCTTT. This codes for CASSREGGYTEAFF.

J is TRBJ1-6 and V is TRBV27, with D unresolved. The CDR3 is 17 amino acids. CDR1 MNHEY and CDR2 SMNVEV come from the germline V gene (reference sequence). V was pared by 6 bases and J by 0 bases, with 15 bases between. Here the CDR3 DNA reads TGTGCCAGCAGCCTCGACTGGAGAAGCTCCTATAATTCACCCCTCCACTTT. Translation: CASSLDWRSSYNSPLHF.

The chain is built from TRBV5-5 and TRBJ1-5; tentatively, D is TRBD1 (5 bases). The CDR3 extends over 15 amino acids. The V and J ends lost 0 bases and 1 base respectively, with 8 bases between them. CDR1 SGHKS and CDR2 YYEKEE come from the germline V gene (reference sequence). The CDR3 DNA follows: TGTGCCAGCAGCTTGGTCACAGGAAGCAATCAGCCCCAGCATTTT. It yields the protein CASSLVTGSNQPQHF.

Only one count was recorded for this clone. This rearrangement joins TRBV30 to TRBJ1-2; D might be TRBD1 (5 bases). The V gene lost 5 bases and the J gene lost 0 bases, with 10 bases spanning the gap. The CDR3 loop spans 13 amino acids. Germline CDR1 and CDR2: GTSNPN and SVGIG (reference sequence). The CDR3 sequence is CAWGREPNYGYTF. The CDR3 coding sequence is TGTGCCTGGGGCAGGGAGCCTAACTATGGCTACACCTTC.

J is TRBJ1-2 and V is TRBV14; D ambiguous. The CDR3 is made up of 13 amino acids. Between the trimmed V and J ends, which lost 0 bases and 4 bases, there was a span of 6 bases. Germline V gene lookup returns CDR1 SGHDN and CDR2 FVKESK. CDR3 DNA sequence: TGTGCCAGCAGCCAAGACAGAACCTATGGCTACACCTTC. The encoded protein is CASSQDRTYGYTF.

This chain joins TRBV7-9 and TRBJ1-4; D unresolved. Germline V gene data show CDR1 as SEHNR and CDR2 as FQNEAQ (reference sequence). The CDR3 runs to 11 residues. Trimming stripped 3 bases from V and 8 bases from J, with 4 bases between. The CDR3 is CASSFKEKLFF. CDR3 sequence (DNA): TGTGCCAGCAGCTTTAAAGAAAAACTGTTTTTT.

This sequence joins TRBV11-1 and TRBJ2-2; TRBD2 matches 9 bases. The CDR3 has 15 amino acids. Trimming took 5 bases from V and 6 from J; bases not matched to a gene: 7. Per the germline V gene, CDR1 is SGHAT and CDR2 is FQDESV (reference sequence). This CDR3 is CASSLLAGGAGELFF. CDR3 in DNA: TGTGCCAGCAGCCTGTTGGCGGGGGGGGCCGGGGAGCTGTTTTTT.

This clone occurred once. The CDR3 nucleotides read TGTGCCAGCAGCTTAGGGCTCCCCAATAATTCACCCCTCCACTTT. Protein: CASSLGLPNNSPLHF. This chain links TRBV7-2 with TRBJ1-6; D gene uncertain. From germline, CDR1 is SGHTA and CDR2 FQGNSA. Deletions cut 1 base from V and 5 bases from J, with 9 bases between. This CDR3 is 15 amino acids long.